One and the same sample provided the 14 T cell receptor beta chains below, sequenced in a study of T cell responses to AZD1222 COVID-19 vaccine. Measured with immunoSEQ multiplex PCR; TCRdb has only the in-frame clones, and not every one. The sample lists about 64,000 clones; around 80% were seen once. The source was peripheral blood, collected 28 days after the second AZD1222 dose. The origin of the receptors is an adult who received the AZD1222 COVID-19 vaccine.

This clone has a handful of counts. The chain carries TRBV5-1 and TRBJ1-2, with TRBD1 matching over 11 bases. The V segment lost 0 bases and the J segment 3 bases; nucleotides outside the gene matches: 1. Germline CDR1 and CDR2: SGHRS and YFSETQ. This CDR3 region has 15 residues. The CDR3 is CASSLEGQGDYGYTF. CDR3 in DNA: TGCGCCAGCAGCTTGGAGGGACAGGGGGACTATGGCTACACCTTC. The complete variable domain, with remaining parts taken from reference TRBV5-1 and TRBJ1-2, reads KAGVTQTPRYLIKTRGQQVTLSCSPISGHRSVSWYQQTPGQGLQFLFEYFSETQRNKGNFPGRFSGRQFSNSRSEMNVSTLELGDSALYLCASSLEGQGDYGYTFGSGTRLTVV.

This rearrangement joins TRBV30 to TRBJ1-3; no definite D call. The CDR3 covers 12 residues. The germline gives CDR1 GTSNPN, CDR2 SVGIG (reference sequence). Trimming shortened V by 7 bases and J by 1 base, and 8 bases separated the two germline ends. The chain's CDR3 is CASTISGNTIYF. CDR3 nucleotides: TGTGCCTCGACAATTTCTGGAAACACCATATATTTT.

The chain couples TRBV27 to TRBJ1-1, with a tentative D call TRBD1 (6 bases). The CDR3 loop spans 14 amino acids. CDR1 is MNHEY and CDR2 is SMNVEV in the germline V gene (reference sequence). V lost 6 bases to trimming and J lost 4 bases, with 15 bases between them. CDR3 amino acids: CASRPLGGPTEAFF. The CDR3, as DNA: TGTGCCAGCAGGCCCCTCGGGGGGCCCACTGAAGCTTTCTTT.

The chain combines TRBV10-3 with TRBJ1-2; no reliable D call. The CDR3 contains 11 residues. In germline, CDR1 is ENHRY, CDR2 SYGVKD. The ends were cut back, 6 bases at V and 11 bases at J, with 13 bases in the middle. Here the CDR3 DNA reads TGTGCCATCAGCGCTTTTGGGAGGTACACCTTC. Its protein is CAISAFGRYTF.

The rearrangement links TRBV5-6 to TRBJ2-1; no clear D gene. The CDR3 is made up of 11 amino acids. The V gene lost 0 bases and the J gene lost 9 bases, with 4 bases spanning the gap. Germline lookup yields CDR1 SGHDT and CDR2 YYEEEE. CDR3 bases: TGTGCCAGCAGCTTGGGTGTTGAGCAGTTCTTC. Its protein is CASSLGVEQFF.

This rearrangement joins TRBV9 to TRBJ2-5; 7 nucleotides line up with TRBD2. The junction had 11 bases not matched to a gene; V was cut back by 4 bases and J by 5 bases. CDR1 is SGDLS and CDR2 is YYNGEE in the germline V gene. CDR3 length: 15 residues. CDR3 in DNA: TGTGCCAGCAGCTCCATGGGCGGGGGAGTGGAGACCCAGTACTTC. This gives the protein CASSSMGGGVETQYF.

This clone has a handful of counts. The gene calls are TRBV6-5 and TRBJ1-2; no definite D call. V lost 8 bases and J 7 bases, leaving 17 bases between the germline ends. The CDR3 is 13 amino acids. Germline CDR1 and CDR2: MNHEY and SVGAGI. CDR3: CASHEGAIVGYTF. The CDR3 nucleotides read TGTGCCAGCCATGAGGGTGCCATCGTTGGCTACACCTTC.

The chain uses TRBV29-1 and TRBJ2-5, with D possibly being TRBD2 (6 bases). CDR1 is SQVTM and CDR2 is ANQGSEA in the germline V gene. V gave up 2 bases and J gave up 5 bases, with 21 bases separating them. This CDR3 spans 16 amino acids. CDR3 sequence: CSVEKGLAGMGETQYF. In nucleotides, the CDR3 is TGCAGCGTTGAAAAAGGACTCGCGGGAATGGGGGAGACCCAGTACTTC.

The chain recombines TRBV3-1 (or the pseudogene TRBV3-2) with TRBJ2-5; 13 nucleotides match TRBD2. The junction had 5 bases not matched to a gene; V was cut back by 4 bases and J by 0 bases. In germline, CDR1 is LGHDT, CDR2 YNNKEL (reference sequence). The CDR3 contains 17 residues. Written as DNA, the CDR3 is TGTGCCAGCAGCCGGACCGGGACTAGCGGGGACCAAGAGACCCAGTACTTC. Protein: CASSRTGTSGDQETQYF.

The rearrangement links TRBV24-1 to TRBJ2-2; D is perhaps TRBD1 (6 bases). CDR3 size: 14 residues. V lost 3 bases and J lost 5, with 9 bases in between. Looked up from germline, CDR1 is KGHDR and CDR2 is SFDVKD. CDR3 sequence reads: CATSDAGQTGELFF. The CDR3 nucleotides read TGTGCCACCAGTGATGCCGGACAGACCGGGGAGCTGTTTTTT.

As DNA, the CDR3 is TGTGCCAGCAGCCAAAATTTTGGGGCTGCAGATACGCAGTATTTT. Amino acid sequence: CASSQNFGAADTQYF. This chain links TRBV3-1 (or the pseudogene TRBV3-2) with TRBJ2-3, with D maybe TRBD1 (5 bases). V lost 2 bases, J lost 4 bases, and 13 bases lay in between. The CDR3 is 15 residues long. CDR1 is LGHDT, CDR2 YNNKEL, per germline (reference sequence).

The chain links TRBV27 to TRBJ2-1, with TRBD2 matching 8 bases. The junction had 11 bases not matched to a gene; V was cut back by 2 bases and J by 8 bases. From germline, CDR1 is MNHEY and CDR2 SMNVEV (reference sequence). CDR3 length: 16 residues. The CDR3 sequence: CASSLMASGLRYEQFF. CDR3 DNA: TGTGCCAGCAGTTTAATGGCTAGCGGGCTTCGGTATGAGCAGTTCTTC.

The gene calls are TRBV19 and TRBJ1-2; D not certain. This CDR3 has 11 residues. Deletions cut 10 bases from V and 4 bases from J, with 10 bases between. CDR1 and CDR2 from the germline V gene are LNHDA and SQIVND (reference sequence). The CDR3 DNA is TGTGCCACCCAAGATGTCTATGGCTACACCTTC. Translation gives CATQDVYGYTF.

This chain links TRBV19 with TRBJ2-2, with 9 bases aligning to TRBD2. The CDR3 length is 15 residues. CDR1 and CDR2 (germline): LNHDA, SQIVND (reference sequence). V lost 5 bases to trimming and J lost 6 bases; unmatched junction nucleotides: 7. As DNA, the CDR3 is TGTGCCAGTAGTTTTCTTAGCGGGAGCGCCGGGGAGCTGTTTTTT. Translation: CASSFLSGSAGELFF.